This note documents a single T cell receptor (beta chain) sequence. Its specificity is not known. This CDR3 is built from 14 residues. V lost 1 base and J lost 7, with 10 bases in between. Germline loops: CDR1 SGHTA, CDR2 FQGNSA. A multiplex PCR was run with 60 Vbeta primers and 13 Jbeta primers. Sequenced by immunoSEQ multiplex PCR; TCRdb stores in-frame clones only, minus some. The sample holds about 67,000 clones, about four fifths seen once. This specimen belongs to a study of cytomegalovirus exposure and HLA in healthy donors. General observations from the study: Analysis performed later showed TCR beta chains linked to HLA being more clonally expanded than equally common others. Segments of the TCR beta V type were, in most cases, productive about 90% or about 30% of the time in an earlier analysis. The authors confirmed in vitro that three CMV-associated chains were specific for CMV antigens.

Regarding donors, all were healthy bone marrow donors. Sequencing was performed on PBMCs. The J gene is TRBJ1-4, the V gene TRBV7-2, with D perhaps matching TRBD1 (5 bases). The receptor was derived from a woman under 40 in good health and CMV-seronegative. CDR3 loop: CASSLGQGGEKLFF. The CDR3 DNA reads as TGTGCCAGCAGCTTAGGGCAGGGAGGTGAAAAACTGTTTTTT.